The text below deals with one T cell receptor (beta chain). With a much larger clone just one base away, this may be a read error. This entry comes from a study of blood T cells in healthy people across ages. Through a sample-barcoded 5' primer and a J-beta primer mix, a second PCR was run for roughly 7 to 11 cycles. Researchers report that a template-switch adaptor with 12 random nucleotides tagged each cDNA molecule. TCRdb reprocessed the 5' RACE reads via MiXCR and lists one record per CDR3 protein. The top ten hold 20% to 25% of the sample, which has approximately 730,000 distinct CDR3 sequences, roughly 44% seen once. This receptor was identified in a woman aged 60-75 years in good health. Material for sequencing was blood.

CDR3 bases: TGTGCCAACAGCTTGGTTAGCGGTGAGACCCAGTACTTC. Amino acid sequence: CANSLVSGETQYF. The rearrangement joins TRBV7-3 to TRBJ2-5; TRBD2 is a possible D gene (6 bases). Germline V gene lookup returns CDR1 SGHTA and CDR2 FQGTGA. The CDR3 length is 13 residues.